Below are 9 T cell receptor beta chains sequenced from a single sample in a study of control samples from healthy donors and cancer patients. Profiled with immunoSEQ multiplex PCR; TCRdb holds only in-frame clones, not every one. The sample has approximately 180,000 clones; 90% to 95% are singletons. What was sequenced was blood. These receptors all come from a woman between 18 and 29 years old in good health.

This chain uses TRBV18 with TRBJ1-5; the D gene is possibly TRBD1 (6 bases). The CDR3 is 14 residues long. Trimming stripped 3 bases from V and 6 bases from J, with 12 bases between. Germline V gene sequence: CDR1 KGHSH, CDR2 LQKENI. CDR3 protein: CASSPGGAAQPQHF. The DNA of the CDR3 is TGTGCCAGCTCACCGGGGGGGGCGGCTCAGCCCCAGCATTTT.

The V gene is TRBV7-9, the J gene TRBJ1-1; 10 nucleotides match TRBD1. The CDR3 totals 17 residues. V lost 2 bases and J lost 1; bases outside the gene matches: 7. In germline, CDR1 is SEHNR, CDR2 FQNEAQ (reference sequence). The CDR3 nucleotides read TGTGCCAGCAGCTTATTCCGGGACAGGGGCCGGAACACTGAAGCTTTCTTT. This sequence encodes CASSLFRDRGRNTEAFF.

J is TRBJ1-5 and V is TRBV6-1, with D maybe TRBD1 (6 bases). The ends were cut back, 4 bases at V and 3 bases at J, with 16 bases in the middle. This CDR3 is built from 16 residues. Germline CDR1 MNHNS, CDR2 SASEGT. CDR3 residues: CASSGGGQGYNQPQHF. DNA of the CDR3: TGTGCCAGCAGTGGGGGGGGGCAGGGTTACAATCAGCCCCAGCATTTT.

The chain recombines TRBV18 with TRBJ2-2, with 8 nucleotides matching TRBD2. V shed 1 base and J 1 base; nucleotides not matched to a gene: 2. This CDR3 region has 16 residues. Per germline, CDR1 KGHSH and CDR2 LQKENI. In DNA form, the CDR3 reads TGTGCCAGCTCACCACGAAGCGGGGGGAACACCGGGGAGCTGTTTTTT. As protein: CASSPRSGGNTGELFF.

The chain carries TRBV29-1 and TRBJ1-3; the D is unclear. The CDR3 runs 12 residues. The germline V gene has CDR1 SQVTM and CDR2 ANQGSEA. The V end was cut by 3 bases, the J end by 5 bases, with 8 bases between. The CDR3 DNA sequence: TGCAGCGTTGAGCCCAGTAGAAACACCATATATTTT. Its translation is CSVEPSRNTIYF.

The chain recombines TRBV2 with TRBJ2-5, with no clear D. The CDR3 runs to 11 residues. Per the germline V gene, CDR1 is SNHLY and CDR2 is FYNNEI. The V gene lost 8 bases and the J gene lost 7 bases, with 11 bases spanning the gap. CDR3 in amino acids: CASGSLGTQYF. CDR3 nucleotides: TGTGCCAGCGGTAGCCTGGGGACCCAGTACTTC.

V usage is TRBV12-5 and J usage is TRBJ2-2; D is uncertain. The germline gives CDR1 LGHNT, CDR2 FRNRAP. Trimming pared 3 bases from V and 5 bases from J, leaving 7 bases between. The CDR3 is made up of 13 amino acids. The CDR3 DNA follows: TGTGCTAGTGGTTTTGTGGATACCGGGGAGCTGTTTTTT. The encoded protein is CASGFVDTGELFF.

CDR3 sequence reads: CASSRHVDQPQHF. The CDR3 nucleotides are TGTGCCAGCAGCAGACATGTAGATCAGCCCCAGCATTTT. The chain couples TRBV6-5 to TRBJ1-5; D is undetermined. Between the trimmed V and J ends, which lost 6 bases and 5 bases, there was a span of 11 bases. Germline V gives CDR1 MNHEY, CDR2 SVGAGI. The CDR3 consists of 13 residues.

The chain is built from TRBV11-1 and TRBJ2-3; 10 bases line up with TRBD1. With 1 base clipped from V and 3 bases from J, the junction kept 1 base outside the gene matches. CDR3 length: 15 residues. CDR1 is SGHAT, CDR2 FQDESV, per germline (reference sequence). The CDR3 DNA follows: TGTGCCAGCAGCTTAGGGGACAGGGGAACAGATACGCAGTATTTT. It codes for CASSLGDRGTDTQYF.